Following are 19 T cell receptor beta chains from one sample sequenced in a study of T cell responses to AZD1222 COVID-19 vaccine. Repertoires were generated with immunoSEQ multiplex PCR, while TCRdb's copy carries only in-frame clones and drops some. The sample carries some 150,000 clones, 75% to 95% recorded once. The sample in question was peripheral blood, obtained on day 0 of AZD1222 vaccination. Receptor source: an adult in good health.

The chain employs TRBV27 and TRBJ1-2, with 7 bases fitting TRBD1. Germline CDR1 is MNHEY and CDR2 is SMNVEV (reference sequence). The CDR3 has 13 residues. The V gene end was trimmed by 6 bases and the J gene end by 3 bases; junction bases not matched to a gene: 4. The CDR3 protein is CASSDRVYYGYTF. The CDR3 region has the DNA TGTGCCAGCAGCGACAGGGTTTACTATGGCTACACCTTC.

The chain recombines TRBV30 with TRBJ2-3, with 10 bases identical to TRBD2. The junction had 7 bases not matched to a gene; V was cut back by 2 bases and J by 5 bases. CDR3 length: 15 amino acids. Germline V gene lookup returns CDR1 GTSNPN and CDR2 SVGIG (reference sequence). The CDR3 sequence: CAWSRAGGLKDTQYF. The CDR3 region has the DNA TGTGCCTGGAGTAGAGCGGGGGGGCTTAAAGATACGCAGTATTTT.

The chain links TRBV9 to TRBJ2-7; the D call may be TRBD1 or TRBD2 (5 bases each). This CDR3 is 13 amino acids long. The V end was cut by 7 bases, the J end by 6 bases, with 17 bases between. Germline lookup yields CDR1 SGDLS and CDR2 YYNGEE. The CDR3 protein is CASGEGLDLEQYF. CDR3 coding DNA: TGTGCCAGCGGTGAGGGGTTAGATCTCGAGCAGTACTTC.

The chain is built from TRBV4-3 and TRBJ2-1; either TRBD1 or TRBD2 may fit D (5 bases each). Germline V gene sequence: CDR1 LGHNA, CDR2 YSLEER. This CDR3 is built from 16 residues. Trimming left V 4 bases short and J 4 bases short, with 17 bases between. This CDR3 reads CASSLLSGDGYNEQFF. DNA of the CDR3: TGCGCCAGCAGCCTCCTTTCCGGGGACGGATACAATGAGCAGTTCTTC.

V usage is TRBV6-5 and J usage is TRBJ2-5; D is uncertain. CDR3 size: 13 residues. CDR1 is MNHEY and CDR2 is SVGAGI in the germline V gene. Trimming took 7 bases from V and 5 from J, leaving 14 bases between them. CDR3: CASKTPLRETQYF. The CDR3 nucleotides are TGTGCCAGCAAAACGCCCCTGCGGGAGACCCAGTACTTC.

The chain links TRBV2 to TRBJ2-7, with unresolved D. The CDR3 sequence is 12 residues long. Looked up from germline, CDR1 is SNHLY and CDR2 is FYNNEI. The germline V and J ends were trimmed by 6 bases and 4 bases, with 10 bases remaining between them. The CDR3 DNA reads TGTGCCAGCAGGGTAGCCGGGTACGAGCAGTACTTC. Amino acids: CASRVAGYEQYF.

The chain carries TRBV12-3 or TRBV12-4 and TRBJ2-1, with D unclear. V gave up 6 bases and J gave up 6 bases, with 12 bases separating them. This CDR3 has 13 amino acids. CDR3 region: CASSLYGRNEQFF. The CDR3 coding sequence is TGTGCCAGCAGCCTTTATGGACGCAATGAGCAGTTCTTC.

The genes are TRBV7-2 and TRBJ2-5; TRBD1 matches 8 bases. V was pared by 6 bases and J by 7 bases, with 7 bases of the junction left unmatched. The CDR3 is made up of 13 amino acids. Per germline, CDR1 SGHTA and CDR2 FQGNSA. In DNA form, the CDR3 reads TGTGCCAGCAGTGCAGGACAGGGTGGGACCCAGTACTTC. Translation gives CASSAGQGGTQYF.

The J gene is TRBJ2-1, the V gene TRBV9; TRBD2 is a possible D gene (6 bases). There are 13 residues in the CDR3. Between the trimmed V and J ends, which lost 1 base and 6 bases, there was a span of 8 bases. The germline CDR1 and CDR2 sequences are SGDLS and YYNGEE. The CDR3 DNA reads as TGTGCCAGCAGCGTAACGGGACTCAATGAGCAGTTCTTC. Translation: CASSVTGLNEQFF. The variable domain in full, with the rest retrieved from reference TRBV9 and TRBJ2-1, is DSGVTQTPKHLITATGQRVTLRCSPRSGDLSVYWYQQSLDQGLQFLIQYYNGEERAKGNILERFSAQQFPDLHSELNLSSLELGDSALYFCASSVTGLNEQFFGPGTRLTVL.

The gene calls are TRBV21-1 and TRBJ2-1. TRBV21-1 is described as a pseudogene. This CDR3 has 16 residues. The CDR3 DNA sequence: TGTGCCAGCAGCTCCCTGAGACCACATACATACAATGAGCAGTTCTTC. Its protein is CASSSLRPHTYNEQFF.

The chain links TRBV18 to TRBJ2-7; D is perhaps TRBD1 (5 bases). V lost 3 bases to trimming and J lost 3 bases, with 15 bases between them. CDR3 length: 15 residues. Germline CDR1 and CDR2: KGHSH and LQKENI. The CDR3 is CASSPHLQADYEQYF. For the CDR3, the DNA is TGTGCCAGCTCACCCCATCTACAGGCCGACTACGAGCAGTACTTC.

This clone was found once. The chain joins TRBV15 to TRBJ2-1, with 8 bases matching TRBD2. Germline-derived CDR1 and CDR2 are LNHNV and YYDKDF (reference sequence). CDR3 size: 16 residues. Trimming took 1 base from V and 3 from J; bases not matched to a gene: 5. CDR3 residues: CATSRGSLAGYNEQFF. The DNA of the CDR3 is TGTGCCACCAGCAGAGGAAGCCTAGCGGGCTACAATGAGCAGTTCTTC.

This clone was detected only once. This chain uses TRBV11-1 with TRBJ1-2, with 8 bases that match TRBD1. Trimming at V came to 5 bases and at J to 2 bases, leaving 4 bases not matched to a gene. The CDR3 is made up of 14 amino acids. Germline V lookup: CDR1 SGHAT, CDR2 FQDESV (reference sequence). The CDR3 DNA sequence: TGTGCCAGCAGCATTCGGACAGGGAACTATGGCTACACCTTC. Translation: CASSIRTGNYGYTF.

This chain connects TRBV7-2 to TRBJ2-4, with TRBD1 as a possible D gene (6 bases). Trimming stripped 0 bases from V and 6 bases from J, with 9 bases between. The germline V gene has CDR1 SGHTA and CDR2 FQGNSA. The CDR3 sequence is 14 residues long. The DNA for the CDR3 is TGTGCCAGCAGCTTAGCGGCAGGGGTAAACATTCAGTACTTC. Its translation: CASSLAAGVNIQYF.

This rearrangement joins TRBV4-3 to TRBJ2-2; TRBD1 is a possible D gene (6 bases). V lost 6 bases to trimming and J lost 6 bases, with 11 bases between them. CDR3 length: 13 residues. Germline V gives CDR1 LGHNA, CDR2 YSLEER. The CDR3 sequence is CASRQGSAGELFF. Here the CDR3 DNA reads TGCGCCAGCAGACAGGGAAGTGCCGGGGAGCTGTTTTTT.

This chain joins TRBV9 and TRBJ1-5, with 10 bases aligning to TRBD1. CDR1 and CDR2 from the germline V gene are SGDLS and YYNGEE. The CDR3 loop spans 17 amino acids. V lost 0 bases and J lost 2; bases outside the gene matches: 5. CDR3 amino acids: CASSVDGGTGGNQPQHF. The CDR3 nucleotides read TGTGCCAGCAGCGTAGATGGAGGGACAGGGGGCAATCAGCCCCAGCATTTT.

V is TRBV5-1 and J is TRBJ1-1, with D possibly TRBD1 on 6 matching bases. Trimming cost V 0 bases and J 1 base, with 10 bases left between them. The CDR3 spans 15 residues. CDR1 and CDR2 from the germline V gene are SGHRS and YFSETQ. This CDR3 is CASSLVRTANTEAFF. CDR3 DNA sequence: TGCGCCAGCAGCTTGGTTAGGACAGCGAACACTGAAGCTTTCTTT.

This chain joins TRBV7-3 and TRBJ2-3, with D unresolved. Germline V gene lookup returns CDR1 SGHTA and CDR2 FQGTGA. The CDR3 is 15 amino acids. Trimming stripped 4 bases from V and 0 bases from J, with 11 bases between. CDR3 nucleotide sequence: TGTGCCAGCAGCTGGTCTGGAGCTAGCACAGATACGCAGTATTTT. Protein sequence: CASSWSGASTDTQYF. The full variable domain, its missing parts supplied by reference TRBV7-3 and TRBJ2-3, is GAGVSQTPSNKVTEKGKYVELRCDPISGHTALYWYRQSLGQGPEFLIYFQGTGAADDSGLPNDRFFAVRPEGSVSTLKIQRTERGDSAVYLCASSWSGASTDTQYFGPGTRLTVL.

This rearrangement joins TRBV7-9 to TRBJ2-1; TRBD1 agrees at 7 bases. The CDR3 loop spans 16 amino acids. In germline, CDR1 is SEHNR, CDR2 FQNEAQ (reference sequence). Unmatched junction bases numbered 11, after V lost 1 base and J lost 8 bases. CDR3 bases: TGTGCCAGCAGCTTAGGGACACTTGTGGACAGGCATGAGCAGTTCTTC. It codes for CASSLGTLVDRHEQFF.